The 20 T cell receptor beta chains presented below share a single source sample, sequenced in a study of blood T cells in healthy people across ages. Alongside a J-beta primer mix, a sample-barcoded 5' primer served in a second PCR lasting 7 to 11 cycles. In TCRdb, the 5' RACE reads were re-called with MiXCR into one record per CDR3 protein. The profile shows around 820,000 distinct CDR3 sequences, approximately 25% of them singletons. These data were likewise used in another study, on T cells of mothers and their children.

The specimen sequenced was blood. Every receptor here comes from a boy aged 5 to 17 in good health.

This clonotype was seen a handful of times. The gene calls are TRBV11-2 and TRBJ2-7, with 7 bases matching TRBD1. The CDR3 is made up of 15 amino acids. With V trimmed by 1 base and J by 4 bases, 7 bases remained unmatched. The V gene's germline CDR1 is SGHAT and CDR2 FQNNGV. CDR3 DNA: TGTGCCAGCAGCTTAGTGAAGGGGGCGAGGTACGAGCAGTACTTC. Residues: CASSLVKGARYEQYF.

This rearrangement joins TRBV2 to TRBJ2-1; 7 bases align to TRBD2. V was clipped by 1 base and J by 8 bases; unmatched bases: 8. This CDR3 has 15 residues. The germline V gene encodes CDR1 SNHLY and CDR2 FYNNEI. The CDR3 nucleotides read TGTGCCAGCAGTGAAGAAAGGCAGGGAGGGGATGAGCAGTTCTTC. Amino acids: CASSEERQGGDEQFF.

The sample holds a few counts of this clonotype. V is TRBV19 and J is TRBJ2-5, with D possibly matching TRBD1 (6 bases). Trimming stripped 0 bases from V and 2 bases from J, with 10 bases between. Germline lookup yields CDR1 LNHDA and CDR2 SQIVND (reference sequence). The CDR3 runs to 15 residues. DNA for the CDR3: TGTGCCAGTAGTATAGAAGGAAGGGGGCAAGAGACCCAGTACTTC. Residues: CASSIEGRGQETQYF.

This clonotype was counted a few times. V usage is TRBV12-3 or TRBV12-4 and J usage is TRBJ1-4; D is unresolved. The ends were cut back, 2 bases at V and 5 bases at J, with 6 bases in the middle. This CDR3 has 13 amino acids. In DNA form, the CDR3 reads TGTGCCAGCAGTTTAAATGAGAATGAAAAACTGTTTTTT. This codes for CASSLNENEKLFF.

This clonotype was found a few times. The chain has TRBV11-2 and TRBJ2-1; a possible D gene is TRBD2 (7 bases). The germline gives CDR1 SGHAT, CDR2 FQNNGV. The V end was cut by 8 bases, the J end by 4 bases, with 15 bases between. The CDR3 spans 14 residues. CDR3 in amino acids: CASARRGAYNEQFF. CDR3 DNA: TGTGCCAGCGCTAGACGGGGGGCTTACAATGAGCAGTTCTTC.

The chain joins TRBV28 to TRBJ2-5; D may be TRBD1 (5 bases). Per the germline V gene, CDR1 is MDHEN and CDR2 is SYDVKM. Trimming stripped 4 bases from V and 7 bases from J, with 19 bases between. The CDR3 is 15 residues long. CDR3 in amino acids: CASSSVENGRVTQYF. The CDR3 DNA follows: TGTGCCAGCAGTTCGGTAGAAAACGGCAGGGTGACCCAGTACTTC.

The J gene is TRBJ2-2, the V gene TRBV29-1; 10 bases are a match to TRBD2. CDR1 and CDR2 from the germline V gene are SQVTM and ANQGSEA. The length of the CDR3 is 20 residues. V was clipped by 0 bases and J by 0 bases; unmatched bases: 13. The CDR3 sequence is CSVEDQVPASGSTNTGELFF. The CDR3 DNA sequence: TGCAGCGTTGAAGATCAGGTCCCGGCTAGCGGGAGTACGAACACCGGGGAGCTGTTTTTT.

The V call is TRBV12-3 or TRBV12-4, the J call TRBJ2-5; weak D call: TRBD1 (6 bases). The CDR3 sequence is 15 residues long. V was trimmed by 3 bases and J by 5 bases, leaving 16 bases between them. In DNA, the CDR3 is TGTGCCAGCAGTTTTGACAGGCTAGTTTTGGAGACCCAGTACTTC. This codes for CASSFDRLVLETQYF.

This clonotype occurred a few times. This chain connects TRBV7-8 to TRBJ2-5, with unresolved D. The CDR3 sequence is 15 residues long. Trimming shortened V by 5 bases and J by 1 base, and 14 bases separated the two germline ends. The germline gives CDR1 SGHVS, CDR2 FQNEAQ. CDR3 nucleotide sequence: TGTGCCAGCAGCCTCCATGAGCTCCGCCAAGAGACCCAGTACTTC. Its protein is CASSLHELRQETQYF.

This clonotype showed up just a few times. The chain uses TRBV4-3 and TRBJ2-1; 11 positions agree with TRBD2. CDR1 is LGHNA, CDR2 YSLEER, per germline. The length of the CDR3 is 17 residues. V lost 0 bases, J lost 4 bases, and 5 bases stayed unmatched. The CDR3: CASSQDRGTSGYNEQFF. In nucleotides, the CDR3 is TGCGCCAGCAGCCAAGATCGGGGGACTAGCGGATACAATGAGCAGTTCTTC.

The V and J genes are TRBV14 and TRBJ2-4, with 8 positions matching TRBD2. This CDR3 comprises 11 residues. Germline assignment: CDR1 SGHDN and CDR2 FVKESK. V trimming: 4 bases; J trimming: 16 bases; junction bases outside the gene matches: 6. CDR3 amino acids: CASSPGLALYF. CDR3 sequence (DNA): TGTGCCAGCAGCCCCGGACTAGCCCTATACTTC.

The V call is TRBV7-9, the J call TRBJ1-5; D is undetermined. Germline V gives CDR1 SEHNR, CDR2 FQNEAQ (reference sequence). CDR3 length: 14 residues. Trimming shortened V by 1 base and J by 6 bases, and 10 bases separated the two germline ends. CDR3 in DNA: TGTGCCAGCAGCTTAGGCGGAAGTGGTCAGCCCCAGCATTTT. Its translation: CASSLGGSGQPQHF.

There are a few counts of this clonotype. J is TRBJ2-5 and V is TRBV6-6, with 9 nucleotides matching TRBD1. The CDR3 runs to 12 residues. CDR1 and CDR2 from the germline V gene are MNHNY and SVGAGI (reference sequence). V gave up 8 bases and J gave up 2 bases; unmatched junction bases: 0. The CDR3: CASGQGQETQYF. The CDR3, as DNA: TGTGCCAGCGGACAGGGGCAAGAGACCCAGTACTTC.

This clonotype was found a few times. The gene calls are TRBV5-1 and TRBJ1-5, with a tentative D call TRBD1 (5 bases). The CDR3 spans 15 residues. CDR1 and CDR2 (germline): SGHRS, YFSETQ. V gave up 0 bases and J gave up 3 bases, with 10 bases separating them. CDR3 bases: TGCGCCAGCAGCTTGGAAGGGGCCAACAATCAGCCCCAGCATTTT. Protein: CASSLEGANNQPQHF.

This chain connects TRBV6-1 to TRBJ2-1, with TRBD2 matching 10 bases. The junction had 26 bases not matched to a gene; V was cut back by 6 bases and J by 0 bases. Germline V gene sequence: CDR1 MNHNS, CDR2 SASEGT. The CDR3 covers 23 residues. The CDR3 DNA reads TGTGCCAGCAGGAAACCCGACAGGGGTTTGGTGACTAGCGGGCTTAGCTCCTACAATGAGCAGTTCTTC. Its translation: CASRKPDRGLVTSGLSSYNEQFF.

This clonotype was seen more than once but under ten times. J is TRBJ2-6 and V is TRBV20-1, with TRBD1 matching over 11 bases. The CDR3 covers 17 residues. Per the germline V gene, CDR1 is DFQATT and CDR2 is SNEGSKA (reference sequence). The V and J ends lost 4 bases and 0 bases, in that order; junction bases with no gene match: 5. The CDR3 is CSATPGTGGSGANVLTF. CDR3 DNA: TGCAGTGCTACCCCCGGGACAGGGGGCTCTGGGGCCAACGTCCTGACTTTC.

The chain is built from TRBV29-1 and TRBJ1-3; D remains ambiguous. From germline, CDR1 is SQVTM and CDR2 ANQGSEA. The CDR3 runs to 14 residues. Trimming removed 5 bases from V and 0 bases from J, with 11 bases in between. CDR3 sequence: CSVKVPGSGNTIYF. Written as DNA, the CDR3 is TGCAGCGTTAAGGTCCCCGGCTCTGGAAACACCATATATTTT.

This sequence joins TRBV7-9 and TRBJ2-3; 15 bases align to TRBD2. After removal of 5 bases from V and 4 bases from J, the junction contained 10 bases not matched to a gene. CDR1 is SEHNR and CDR2 is FQNEAQ in the germline V gene (reference sequence). CDR3 size: 18 residues. The CDR3 bases are TGTGCCAGCAGCCCCTCGGGACTAGCGGGAGGCTCGGCAGATACGCAGTATTTT. This sequence encodes CASSPSGLAGGSADTQYF.

This clonotype was seen a few times. The V gene is TRBV2, the J gene TRBJ2-3; 8 bases fit TRBD1. Germline CDR1 and CDR2: SNHLY and FYNNEI. CDR3 length: 13 amino acids. V gave up 5 bases and J gave up 6 bases; unmatched junction bases: 4. As DNA, the CDR3 is TGTGCCAGCAGTTACAACAGGGGGGATACGCAGTATTTT. Translated: CASSYNRGDTQYF.

CDR3 region: CASSQMAYTEAFF. In DNA form, the CDR3 reads TGTGCCAGCAGCCAAATGGCTTACACTGAAGCTTTCTTT. V gene TRBV14 combines with J gene TRBJ1-1; D is ambiguous. CDR3 length equals 13 residues. Trimming shortened V by 2 bases and J by 3 bases, and 7 bases separated the two germline ends. Germline CDR1 SGHDN, CDR2 FVKESK.